Given below is one TCR beta chain in context. The data derive from a study of shared clonotypes between healthy human individuals. TCRdb keeps only in-frame clones here, not all; method: immunoSEQ multiplex PCR. Among 850,000 to 1,200,000 clones listed, under 80% were seen once. This CDR3 comprises 13 residues. Germline assignment: CDR1 MNHNY and CDR2 SVGAGI (reference sequence). V was clipped by 2 bases and J by 8 bases, with 9 bases between them. This chain links TRBV6-6 with TRBJ1-4, with unresolved D. Sequenced material: memory CD4+ T cells sorted from blood. Subset of the sample: CD45RA-negative fraction. The clonotype originates from a man between 18 and 35 years old in good health. In DNA form, the CDR3 reads TGTGCCAGCAGTTACCACGGGAGGGAAAAACTGTTTTTT. As protein: CASSYHGREKLFF.